These 11 T cell receptor beta chains were all obtained from the same sample, sequenced in a study of low-dose radiotherapy and immunotherapy resistance in tumors. Both TCRalpha and TCRbeta chains were reverse transcribed with V-gene-specific primers. For amplifying TCRs, the PCR ran for approximately 18 cycles with Phusion, which was used together with a constant-region primer and the adapter on the V primers. TCRdb re-derived calls from the reads in MiXCR, one entry per CDR3 protein. The sample includes almost 45,000 distinct CDR3 sequences, less than 30% of them seen just once. Time point reported: after trial treatment. Treatment denoted: LDRT plus nivolumab, ipilimumab, low-dose cyclophosphamide and aspirin (RACIN trial). Sample: PBMCs, taken after low-dose radiotherapy plus immunotherapy. These receptors were collected from a male donor with prostate cancer.

This clonotype was seen ten or more times. The chain combines TRBV25-1 with TRBJ1-2; 8 bases fit TRBD1. From germline, CDR1 is MGHDK and CDR2 SYGVNS. The V segment lost 4 bases and the J segment 3 bases; nucleotides outside the gene matches: 7. The length of the CDR3 is 15 residues. CDR3 in DNA: TGTGCCAGCAGTGCTACCAGGGGGCTCGACTATGGCTACACCTTC. Translated: CASSATRGLDYGYTF.

The V call is TRBV30, the J call TRBJ2-7; 7 bases match TRBD1. Trimming took 6 bases from V and 2 from J; bases not matched to a gene: 4. The CDR3 is 12 residues long. Per germline, CDR1 GTSNPN and CDR2 SVGIG (reference sequence). In nucleotides, the CDR3 is TGTGCCTGCGACAGGGTTCCCTACGAGCAGTACTTC. This encodes CACDRVPYEQYF.

In this sample, this clonotype turned up many times. V usage is TRBV25-1 and J usage is TRBJ1-2; D is unresolved. Germline lookup yields CDR1 MGHDK and CDR2 SYGVNS. The V end was cut by 4 bases, the J end by 6 bases, with 9 bases between. This CDR3 is built from 12 residues. DNA for the CDR3: TGTGCCAGCAGTGGCCCTGTGGATGGCTACACCTTC. Its protein product is CASSGPVDGYTF.

A note on this clonotype: This likely traces to a read error, being one base from a far larger clone. This chain connects TRBV6-1 to TRBJ2-1, with 8 positions matching TRBD2. CDR3 length: 15 amino acids. Germline CDR1 reads MNHNS; CDR2 reads SASEGT. The V gene end was trimmed by 4 bases and the J gene end by 4 bases; junction bases not matched to a gene: 6. CDR3 sequence reads: CASSAQRGSYNEQFF. CDR3 nucleotide sequence: TGTGCCAGCAGTGCTCAGCGGGGGTCTTACAATGAGCAGTTCTTC.

This clonotype appeared many times. The rearrangement links TRBV7-2 to TRBJ1-1; a weak D match, TRBD1 (5 bases). CDR3 size: 14 residues. Germline CDR1 SGHTA, CDR2 FQGNSA. Trimming cost V 3 bases and J 2 bases, with 10 bases left between them. The CDR3 spells CASSLDQGNTEAFF. DNA for the CDR3: TGTGCCAGCAGCTTGGATCAGGGCAACACTGAAGCTTTCTTT.

This clonotype was counted many times. The chain employs TRBV20-1 and TRBJ2-7; maybe TRBD2 (7 bases). Germline loops: CDR1 DFQATT, CDR2 SNEGSKA (reference sequence). The CDR3 length is 15 residues. V shed 1 base and J shed 3 bases, with 16 bases lying between them. The CDR3 is CSARGGRGVGYEQYF. In DNA form, the CDR3 reads TGCAGTGCTAGAGGGGGGAGGGGGGTGGGCTACGAGCAGTACTTC.

This clonotype was found once. This sequence joins TRBV5-6 and TRBJ2-1; TRBD1 agrees at 8 bases. CDR1 is SGHDT, CDR2 YYEEEE, per germline. This CDR3 region has 12 residues. With V trimmed by 5 bases and J by 10 bases, 5 bases remained unmatched. In DNA, the CDR3 is TGTGCCAGCAGATGGACAGGGACCGAGCAGTTCTTC. As protein: CASRWTGTEQFF.

There are a few counts of this clonotype. V gene TRBV10-3 combines with J gene TRBJ2-5, with TRBD2 matching 12 bases. The germline CDR1 and CDR2 sequences are ENHRY and SYGVKD. The junction had 9 bases not matched to a gene; V was cut back by 10 bases and J by 3 bases. The CDR3 loop spans 15 amino acids. CDR3 in DNA: TGTGCCACCACGCCGACTAGCGGGGGAGAAGAGACCCAGTACTTC. It yields the protein CATTPTSGGEETQYF.

This clonotype was seen at least ten times. The V and J genes are TRBV7-3 and TRBJ2-1; 8 bases match TRBD1. This CDR3 has 15 residues. The V gene end was trimmed by 3 bases and the J gene end by 1 base; junction bases not matched to a gene: 2. Germline V lookup: CDR1 SGHTA, CDR2 FQGTGA. This chain's CDR3 is CASSFDRGSYNEQFF. The CDR3 bases are TGTGCCAGCAGCTTCGACAGGGGTTCCTACAATGAGCAGTTCTTC.

This clonotype was recorded many times. This chain links TRBV20-1 with TRBJ2-7; unclear D gene. There are 15 residues in the CDR3. Germline loops: CDR1 DFQATT, CDR2 SNEGSKA (reference sequence). The ends were cut back, 0 bases at V and 0 bases at J, with 12 bases in the middle. The CDR3 DNA sequence: TGCAGTGCTAGAGATCCGCGGCTCAGCTCCTACGAGCAGTACTTC. Amino acid sequence: CSARDPRLSSYEQYF.

In its sample, this clonotype was seen many times. The chain employs TRBV10-2 and TRBJ2-3, with a tentative D call TRBD1 (6 bases). V lost 3 bases to trimming and J lost 1 base, with 11 bases between them. CDR1 and CDR2 (germline): WSHSY, SAAADI. The CDR3 extends over 15 amino acids. The CDR3 region has the DNA TGCGCCAGCAGTGATTGGGACAAGGGCACAGATACGCAGTATTTT. It translates to CASSDWDKGTDTQYF.